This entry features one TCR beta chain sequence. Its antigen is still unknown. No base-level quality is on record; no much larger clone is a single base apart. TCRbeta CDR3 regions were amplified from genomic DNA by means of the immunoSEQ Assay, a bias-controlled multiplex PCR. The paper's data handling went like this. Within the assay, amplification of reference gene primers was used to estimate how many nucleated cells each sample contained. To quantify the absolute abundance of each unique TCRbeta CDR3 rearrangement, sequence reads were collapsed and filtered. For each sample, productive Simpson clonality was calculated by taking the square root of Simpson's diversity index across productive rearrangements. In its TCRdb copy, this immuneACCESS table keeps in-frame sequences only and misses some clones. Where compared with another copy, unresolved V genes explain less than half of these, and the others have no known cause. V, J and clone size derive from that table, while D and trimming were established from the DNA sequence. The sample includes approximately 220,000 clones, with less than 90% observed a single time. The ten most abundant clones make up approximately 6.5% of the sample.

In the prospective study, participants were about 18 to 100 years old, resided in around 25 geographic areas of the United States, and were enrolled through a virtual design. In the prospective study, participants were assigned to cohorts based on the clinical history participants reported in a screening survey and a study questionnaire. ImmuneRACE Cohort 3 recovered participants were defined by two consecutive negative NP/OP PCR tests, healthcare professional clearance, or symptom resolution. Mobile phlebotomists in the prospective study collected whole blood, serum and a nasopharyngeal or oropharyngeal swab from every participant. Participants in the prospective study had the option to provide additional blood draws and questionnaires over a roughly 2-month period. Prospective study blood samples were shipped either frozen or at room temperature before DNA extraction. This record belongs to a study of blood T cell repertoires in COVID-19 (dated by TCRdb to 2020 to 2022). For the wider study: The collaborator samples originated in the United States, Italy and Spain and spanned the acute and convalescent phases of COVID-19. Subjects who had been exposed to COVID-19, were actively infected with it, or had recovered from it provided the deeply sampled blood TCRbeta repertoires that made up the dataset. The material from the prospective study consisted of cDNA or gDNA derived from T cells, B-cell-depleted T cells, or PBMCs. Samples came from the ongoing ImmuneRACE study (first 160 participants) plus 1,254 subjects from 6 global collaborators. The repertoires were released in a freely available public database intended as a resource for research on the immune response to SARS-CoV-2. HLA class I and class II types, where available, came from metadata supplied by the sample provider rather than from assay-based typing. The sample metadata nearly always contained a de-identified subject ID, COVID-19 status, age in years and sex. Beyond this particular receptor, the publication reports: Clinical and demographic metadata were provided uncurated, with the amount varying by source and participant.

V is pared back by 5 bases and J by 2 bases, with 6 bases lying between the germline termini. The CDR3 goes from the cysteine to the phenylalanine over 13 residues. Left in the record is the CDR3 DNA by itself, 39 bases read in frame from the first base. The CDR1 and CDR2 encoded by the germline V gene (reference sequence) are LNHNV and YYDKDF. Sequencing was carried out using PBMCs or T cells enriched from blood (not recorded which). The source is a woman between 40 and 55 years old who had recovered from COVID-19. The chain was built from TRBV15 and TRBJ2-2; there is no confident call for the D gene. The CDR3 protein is CATSPKNTGELFF. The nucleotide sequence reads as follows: TGTGCCACCAGCCCAAAAAACACCGGGGAGCTGTTTTTT.